One and the same sample provided the 23 T cell receptor beta chains below, sequenced in a study of T cells after yellow fever vaccination. In TCRdb, the 5' RACE reads were re-called with MiXCR into one record per CDR3 protein. This repertoire shows more than 350,000 distinct CDR3 sequences, around a tenth found once; its top ten account for about 17%. Here the sequenced sample was PBMCs, taken on the day of the first yellow fever vaccination. All receptors derive from a man younger than 35 who received the YFV17D yellow fever vaccine.

The chain links TRBV5-5 to TRBJ1-1; TRBD1 is a possible D gene (5 bases). Deletions cut 5 bases from V and 1 base from J, with 15 bases between. The CDR3 spans 15 residues. CDR1 is SGHKS and CDR2 is YYEKEE in the germline V gene (reference sequence). CDR3 nucleotide sequence: TGTGCCAGCAGTTCTATTGACAGTTGGAACACTGAAGCTTTCTTT. Translated: CASSSIDSWNTEAFF.

This clonotype was detected a few times. The rearrangement links TRBV7-2 to TRBJ1-2, with TRBD1 matching 7 bases. Germline V CDR1 and CDR2: SGHTA, FQGNSA. This CDR3 is built from 16 residues. V lost 5 bases, J lost 0 bases, and 9 bases stayed unmatched. CDR3 nucleotides: TGTGCCAGCAGCCCAGGGGGGACGGAATCTAACTATGGCTACACCTTC. Its protein is CASSPGGTESNYGYTF.

The chain couples TRBV27 to TRBJ1-1, with D possibly TRBD1 on 6 matching bases. The V end lost 3 bases, the J end lost 5 bases, and 10 bases lay between the germline ends. Germline CDR1 and CDR2: MNHEY and SMNVEV (reference sequence). The CDR3 loop spans 13 amino acids. In DNA, the CDR3 is TGTGCCAGCAGTTTTGGGAGGGGGACTGAAGCTTTCTTT. The encoded protein is CASSFGRGTEAFF.

The chain is built from TRBV24-1 and TRBJ1-2, with D perhaps TRBD1 (5 bases). V was trimmed by 2 bases and J by 6 bases, leaving 15 bases between them. The CDR3 length is 15 residues. CDR1 and CDR2 from the germline V gene are KGHDR and SFDVKD. CDR3 sequence: CATSDSTPGRDGYTF. The CDR3 region has the DNA TGTGCCACCAGTGATTCGACCCCGGGACGGGATGGCTACACCTTC.

This clonotype has a count of ten or more. The genes are TRBV5-1 and TRBJ2-3; the D call may be TRBD1 or TRBD2 (5 bases each). Trimming removed 1 base at V and 3 bases at J, with 9 bases between. This CDR3 has 14 residues. Germline V CDR1 and CDR2: SGHRS, YFSETQ. CDR3 region: CASSLSGTTDTQYF. In DNA, the CDR3 is TGCGCCAGCAGCTTGTCAGGGACGACAGATACGCAGTATTTT.

This clonotype was counted between two and nine times. The genes are TRBV12-3 or TRBV12-4 and TRBJ2-3; D is possibly TRBD1 or TRBD2 (5 bases each). The CDR3 runs to 16 residues. Trimming stripped 5 bases from V and 2 bases from J, with 17 bases between. The CDR3 DNA reads as TGTGCCAGCAGTACCCGCCGGGACGGACTCACAGATACGCAGTATTTT. As protein: CASSTRRDGLTDTQYF.

The chain couples TRBV19 to TRBJ1-1; possible D gene TRBD1, 6 bases. This CDR3 has 13 residues. The germline V gene encodes CDR1 LNHDA and CDR2 SQIVND (reference sequence). Trimming left V 3 bases short and J 3 bases short, with 8 bases between. This CDR3 is CASSINRDTEAFF. In DNA, the CDR3 is TGTGCCAGTAGTATCAACAGGGACACTGAAGCTTTCTTT.

The rearrangement uses TRBV3-1 and TRBJ1-5, with no clear D. Looked up from germline, CDR1 is LGHDT and CDR2 is YNNKEL (reference sequence). Trimming took off 0 bases at V and 6 bases at J, with 12 bases between the two ends. This CDR3 region has 15 residues. CDR3 residues: CASSQDARFSQPQHF. CDR3 coding DNA: TGTGCCAGCAGCCAAGATGCCAGGTTCAGTCAGCCCCAGCATTTT.

There are a few counts of this clonotype. The chain joins TRBV10-3 to TRBJ2-3, with D possibly called TRBD1 or TRBD2 (5 bases each). The CDR3 length is 16 residues. Per the germline V gene, CDR1 is ENHRY and CDR2 is SYGVKD. The V end lost 6 bases, the J end lost 3 bases, and 19 bases lay between the germline ends. CDR3 DNA sequence: TGTGCCATCAGACAACTAGGGGCCGGTGAAACAGATACGCAGTATTTT. Translated, it gives CAIRQLGAGETDTQYF.

The chain employs TRBV6-2 or TRBV6-3 and TRBJ2-1; D might be TRBD1 or TRBD2, each matching 6 bases. Germline CDR1 reads MNHEY; CDR2 reads SVGEGT. CDR3 length: 15 residues. The germline V and J ends were trimmed by 7 bases and 8 bases, with 21 bases remaining between them. The CDR3: CASNLPPGGGYEQFF. CDR3 in DNA: TGTGCCAGCAACCTACCCCCCGGGGGCGGCTATGAGCAGTTCTTC.

This clonotype was detected a few times. The genes are TRBV11-1 and TRBJ2-3, with TRBD1 identical over 7 bases. After removal of 3 bases from V and 4 bases from J, the junction contained 7 bases not matched to a gene. The CDR3 length is 15 residues. CDR1 and CDR2 (germline): SGHAT, FQDESV (reference sequence). The CDR3 region has the DNA TGTGCCAGCAGCTTCAGGGACAGCCACGCAGATACGCAGTATTTT. Its translation: CASSFRDSHADTQYF.

This chain connects TRBV25-1 to TRBJ2-7; D possibly corresponds to TRBD2 (6 bases). Germline V gene sequence: CDR1 MGHDK, CDR2 SYGVNS. This CDR3 has 15 residues. V was shortened by 1 base and J by 3 bases, with 13 bases between the two germline ends. The CDR3 reads CASSELAGRIYEQYF. The DNA for the CDR3 is TGTGCCAGCAGTGAATTGGCAGGGAGGATCTACGAGCAGTACTTC.

In this sample, this clonotype turned up a few times. The V gene is TRBV6-5, the J gene TRBJ2-7; TRBD2 matches at 8 bases. CDR3 length equals 16 residues. The V gene end was trimmed by 4 bases and the J gene end by 0 bases; junction bases not matched to a gene: 8. From germline, CDR1 is MNHEY and CDR2 SVGAGI. CDR3 nucleotide sequence: TGTGCCAGCAGTTGGGGCGCAGCGGGGGCCTCCTACGAGCAGTACTTC. This gives the protein CASSWGAAGASYEQYF.

This clonotype occurred a few times. The chain links TRBV25-1 to TRBJ2-7; no reliable D call. The V gene's germline CDR1 is MGHDK and CDR2 SYGVNS. The CDR3 is made up of 13 amino acids. V lost 0 bases, J lost 0 bases, and 3 bases lay in between. In DNA form, the CDR3 reads TGTGCCAGCAGTGAATATCTCTCCTACGAGCAGTACTTC. It encodes CASSEYLSYEQYF.

This clonotype was seen a few times. The chain carries TRBV4-1 and TRBJ1-5; D remains unclear. CDR1 and CDR2 from the germline V gene are MGHRA and YSYEKL. The CDR3 is 15 residues long. V lost 2 bases, J lost 0 bases, and 8 bases lay in between. The DNA of the CDR3 is TGCGCCAGCAGCCAACGGCAGAGTAGCAATCAGCCCCAGCATTTT. This translates into CASSQRQSSNQPQHF.

The chain is built from TRBV7-9 and TRBJ1-1; D is ambiguous. Germline assignment: CDR1 SEHNR and CDR2 FQNEAQ (reference sequence). The CDR3 is 13 amino acids. Trimming cost V 3 bases and J 4 bases, with 9 bases left between them. The DNA for the CDR3 is TGTGCCAGCAGCTTGCCTACGCTCACTGAAGCTTTCTTT. It translates to CASSLPTLTEAFF.

This chain joins TRBV7-7 and TRBJ2-3, with 8 bases that match TRBD1. From germline, CDR1 is SSHAT and CDR2 FNYEAQ (reference sequence). Trimming removed 5 bases from V and 6 bases from J; junction bases left unmatched: 4. This CDR3 comprises 13 residues. CDR3 sequence reads: CASSLQGEDTQYF. CDR3 bases: TGTGCCAGCAGCCTACAGGGGGAGGATACGCAGTATTTT.

This sequence joins TRBV5-4 and TRBJ2-7; 7 bases match TRBD2. Germline V CDR1 and CDR2: SGHNT, YYREEE (reference sequence). The CDR3 spans 15 residues. The V segment lost 4 bases and the J segment 2 bases; nucleotides outside the gene matches: 9. CDR3 in amino acids: CASSRDGGVTYEQYV. The CDR3 nucleotides are TGTGCCAGCAGCCGGGATGGGGGGGTGACCTACGAGCAGTACGTC.

This clonotype has just a few counts. J is TRBJ1-3 and V is TRBV5-4; D call uncertain. Germline-derived CDR1 and CDR2 are SGHNT and YYREEE (reference sequence). Trimming removed 4 bases from V and 2 bases from J, with 13 bases in between. CDR3 length: 15 amino acids. The CDR3 here is CASSLSGSTGNTIYF. The CDR3 bases are TGTGCCAGCAGCCTCTCCGGGTCTACTGGAAACACCATATATTTT.

The rearrangement links TRBV18 to TRBJ1-1, with 7 bases lining up with TRBD1. Germline V gives CDR1 KGHSH, CDR2 LQKENI. Losses at the gene ends were 3 bases for V and 1 base for J; bases not matched to a gene: 8. The length of the CDR3 is 16 residues. CDR3 region: CASSPTRDRANTEAFF. The CDR3 DNA is TGTGCCAGCTCACCGACGCGAGACAGGGCGAACACTGAAGCTTTCTTT.

The chain carries TRBV5-1 and TRBJ2-7, with a weak D call TRBD1 (5 bases). The germline V gene encodes CDR1 SGHRS and CDR2 YFSETQ. V gave up 5 bases and J gave up 2 bases, with 20 bases separating them. This CDR3 comprises 16 residues. The CDR3 bases are TGCGCCAGCAGTACGTCAGGGTCAATCCCCCCCTACGAGCAGTACTTC. Its protein product is CASSTSGSIPPYEQYF.

V and J are TRBV9 and TRBJ1-1; no firm D call. The V end lost 2 bases, the J end lost 3 bases, and 8 bases lay between the germline ends. Germline lookup yields CDR1 SGDLS and CDR2 YYNGEE. The CDR3 covers 13 residues. This CDR3 is CASSVSPHTEAFF. The CDR3, as DNA: TGTGCCAGCAGCGTCTCCCCACACACTGAAGCTTTCTTT.

This clonotype was observed a few times. The rearrangement links TRBV6-5 to TRBJ2-7; weak D call: TRBD2 (5 bases). The CDR3 extends over 13 amino acids. Germline CDR1 is MNHEY and CDR2 is SVGAGI. Trimming pared 2 bases from V and 3 bases from J, leaving 8 bases between. The DNA of the CDR3 is TGTGCCAGCAGTTACAGGGAGAACTACGAGCAGTACGTC. Amino acids: CASSYRENYEQYV.